This T cell receptor beta chain was observed in a study of blood T cells in healthy people across ages. Concerning this clonotype: Antigen: not known.

Germline V gene data show CDR1 as SGHNT and CDR2 as YENEEA. V was pared by 8 bases and J by 5 bases, with 16 bases between. The length of the CDR3 is 14 residues. Study-wide results and caveats: Samples with more naive T cells showed higher observed beta diversity. The study found more naive CD4+ cells and higher diversity in long-lived than aged donors.

With a J-beta primer mix and a sample-barcoded 5' primer, a second PCR ran about 7 to 12 cycles. Template switching added a 12-random-nucleotide identifier to every cDNA molecule. Using its own MiXCR run on the 5' RACE reads, TCRdb lists one record per CDR3 protein. The table records roughly 800,000 distinct CDR3 sequences, 25% of them present only once. The same data also went into a second study, on T cells of mothers and their children. This second report adds: Barcodes for each sample and 2-4 random nucleotides were added by the M1S primer used in the second PCR.

Sequenced material: blood. The TCR was taken from a boy aged 10-17 years in good health. This rearrangement joins TRBV11-3 to TRBJ2-1, with D perhaps matching TRBD1 or TRBD2 (5 bases each). The CDR3: CASSYGAFDNEQFF. The CDR3 DNA sequence: TGTGCCAGCTCGTACGGGGCATTCGACAATGAGCAGTTCTTC.